The rows below give T cell receptor beta chains drawn from one sample of a study of T-cell reconstitution after alpha-beta-depleted transplantation in children. One entry per CDR3 protein, called by TCRdb with MiXCR from the PCR reads. The sample lists under 450,000 distinct CDR3 sequences, about a sixth seen once, with under 30% in the top ten. The specimen comprised PBMCs, mostly from graft donor cells, sampled 360 days after TCRalphabeta/CD19-depleted stem cell transplant. The receptor set was obtained from a boy under two years old who had a stem cell transplant for Wiskott-Aldrich syndrome, so the T cells may come from the graft donor. Both conserved end residues are part of each CDR3. Fields, in order: clone size, D gene, V gene, J gene, CDR3 DNA, CDR3 protein. D genes are given only for firm matches. Size tells how often a clone was seen (once, few, many) or the class of an expanded clone, and some rows leave it out.

few	-	TRBV5-1	TRBJ2-7	TGCGCCAGCAGCGTGACAAGGAGCTCCTACGAGCAGTACTTC	CASSVTRSSYEQYF
few	TRBD2	TRBV12-3/TRBV12-4	TRBJ2-5	TGTGCCAGCGTGTCTCGGGGGGAAGAGACCCAGTACTTC	CASVSRGEETQYF
few	TRBD2	TRBV12-3/TRBV12-4	TRBJ2-1	TGTGCCAGCAGTTTAACTAGCGGGACAGGGTTCTTC	CASSLTSGTGFF
many	-	TRBV10-2	TRBJ2-5	TGCGCCAGCAGTGAGAAGGGGACCCAGTACTTC	CASSEKGTQYF
once	TRBD1	TRBV12-3/TRBV12-4	TRBJ2-3	TGTGCCATCAGTCCGAGACAGGGGAAAGGGGATACGCAGTATTTT	CAISPRQGKGDTQYF
few	-	TRBV6-1	TRBJ1-5	TGTGCCAGCATATCCAGGGAGGGACTGAGCAATCAGCCCCAGCATTTT	CASISREGLSNQPQHF
few	-	TRBV5-1	TRBJ2-5	TGCGCCAGCAGCTTGGGACAGCCCCAAGAGACCCAGTACTTC	CASSLGQPQETQYF
few	TRBD1	TRBV7-6	TRBJ2-7	TGTGCCAGCAGCACTATGACAGGGGGCGAGCAGTACTTC	CASSTMTGGEQYF
-	-	TRBV18	TRBJ2-7	TGTGCCAGCTCACCCCGCAGGGCCGAAGGAATGTACTTC	CASSPRRAEGMYF
-	-	TRBV5-1	TRBJ2-1	TGCGCCAGCAGCGTGTTGGGGAGCATCAATGAGCAGTTCTTC	CASSVLGSINEQFF
-	-	TRBV18	TRBJ1-1	TGTGCCAGCTCACCACAGCTTAACACTGAAGCTTTCTTT	CASSPQLNTEAFF
-	TRBD1	TRBV4-3	TRBJ2-6	TGCGCCAGCAGCCCCCGGGACAGCAGCTCTGGGGCCAACGTCCTGACTTTC	CASSPRDSSSGANVLTF
-	TRBD2	TRBV7-2	TRBJ2-3	TGTGCCAGCAGCTTGCCTGGACTAGCGGGGCCCACAGATACGCAGTATTTT	CASSLPGLAGPTDTQYF